One T cell receptor (beta chain) is described in this entry. The sample comes from a study of blood T cell repertoires in COVID-19. Whole-study context: Sources were T cells, B-cell-depleted T cells, or PBMCs; the material itself was cDNA or gDNA.

Methods used by the authors: Reference gene primers were amplified, and this amplification served to estimate nucleated cell counts. The protocol was immunoSEQ multiplex PCR, while the TCRdb copy is restricted to in-frame clones and leaves out a portion. That table furnishes V, J and clone size, whereas the DNA furnished D and trimming. The data hold about 150,000 clones, with under 95% observed a single time. The specimen sequenced was peripheral blood. The source of this sequence is a man aged 50 or older with acute or convalescent COVID-19.

CDR3 sequence: CASSYRGNPSEQYF. DNA for the CDR3: TGTGCCAGCAGTTACCGGGGAAACCCGAGCGAGCAGTACTTC. V gene TRBV6-8 combines with J gene TRBJ2-7; D possibly corresponds to TRBD2 (5 bases). Germline V gene sequence: CDR1 MNHGY, CDR2 SAAAGT. The CDR3 length is 14 residues. Between the trimmed V and J ends, which lost 2 bases and 6 bases, there was a span of 14 bases.